This T cell receptor beta chain was captured by sequencing in a study of T cells after posttransplantation cyclophosphamide. In germline, CDR1 is MNHNS, CDR2 SASEGT. CDR3 length: 14 amino acids. Trimming removed 6 bases from V and 9 bases from J, with 18 bases in between. Only in-frame clones appear in the TCRdb table, and some are missing; sequencing was by immunoSEQ multiplex PCR. The table lists tens of thousands of clones, approximately 76% of them singletons. Findings and caveats of the study: Later blood repertoires were often dominated by clones from the donor CD8+ memory compartment. Blood and skin or GI T cell repertoires showed limited TRB overlap. After PTCy, TRB diversity resembled that of CNI/methotrexate controls.

On this clone itself: The target antigen is unknown.

Peripheral blood was collected from the related graft donor on the marrow donation day. Material: memory CD4+ T cells sorted from PBMCs. The TCR originated in a woman aged 55-69 years in good health, CMV-negative, and a related stem cell transplant donor. The rearrangement links TRBV6-1 to TRBJ2-1; the D gene is possibly TRBD2 (5 bases). Here the CDR3 reads CASSKKSSWGEQFF. The DNA of the CDR3 is TGTGCCAGCAGCAAGAAGTCTAGCTGGGGTGAGCAGTTCTTC.